A selection of T cell receptor beta chains follows, all from one sample in a study of T-cell memory formation after mild COVID-19. MiXCR, run by TCRdb on the 5' RACE reads, gives a single entry per CDR3 protein. The sample consists of about 400,000 distinct CDR3 sequences, more than 20% of them appearing once. Sequences were obtained from PBMCs or a T cell subset sorted from them (not recorded which). These TCRs come from an adult woman who had mild COVID-19 (a few samples of this study predate the infection). Cell type and time point are not known. Each CDR3 is given with its conserved first and last residue. D genes are given only for firm matches. Clone sizes are given selectively: once, few, many, or a class where the clone is expanded.

V,J,size,D,CDR3,DNA
TRBV27,TRBJ2-5,many,TRBD2,CASSFGGGKETQYF,TGTGCCAGCAGTTTCGGGGGGGGCAAGGAGACCCAGTACTTC
TRBV4-2,TRBJ1-1,.,.,CASSPRVRSEAFF,TGTGCCAGCAGCCCCAGGGTAAGGTCCGAAGCTTTCTTT
TRBV7-2,TRBJ2-3,.,.,CASSFLGHFTDTQYF,TGTGCCAGCAGCTTCCTGGGACACTTCACAGATACGCAGTATTTT
TRBV9,TRBJ2-4,few,.,CASSGVSKNIQYF,TGTGCCAGCAGCGGGGTATCCAAAAACATTCAGTACTTC
TRBV30,TRBJ2-5,few,.,CAWTSPVGQETQYF,TGTGCCTGGACATCCCCAGTGGGCCAGGAGACCCAGTACTTC
TRBV18,TRBJ2-7,.,TRBD2,CASSPPGGSSYEQYF,TGTGCCAGCTCACCTCCCGGGGGGAGCTCCTACGAGCAGTACTTC
TRBV29-1,TRBJ2-1,few,TRBD2,CSVEVPTSGQFF,TGCAGCGTTGAAGTTCCGACTAGCGGGCAGTTCTTC
TRBV9,TRBJ2-1,few,TRBD1,CASSVGGQGWNEQFF,TGTGCCAGCAGCGTAGGGGGACAGGGTTGGAATGAGCAGTTCTTC
TRBV25-1,TRBJ1-1,.,TRBD1,CASSGKTGANTEAFF,TGTGCCAGCAGTGGAAAGACAGGGGCCAACACTGAAGCTTTCTTT
TRBV10-3,TRBJ2-3,few,.,CAISESGAVGGADTQYF,TGTGCCATCAGTGAGTCTGGGGCCGTCGGGGGCGCAGATACGCAGTATTTT
TRBV12-3/TRBV12-4,TRBJ2-7,.,TRBD2,CASRPSGGHSYEQYF,TGTGCCAGCAGACCGAGCGGGGGTCATTCCTACGAGCAGTACTTC
TRBV7-9,TRBJ2-7,many,.,CASSPQGKYEQYF,TGTGCCAGCAGTCCTCAGGGGAAGTACGAGCAGTACTTC
TRBV7-9,TRBJ2-7,many,.,CASRPRGSGEQYF,TGTGCCAGCAGGCCCCGTGGGTCGGGCGAGCAGTACTTC
TRBV19,TRBJ1-5,few,.,CASRPSSNQPQHF,TGTGCCAGTCGACCGTCTAGCAATCAGCCCCAGCATTTT
TRBV4-2,TRBJ2-3,.,TRBD1,CASSQLRRALSTGDTPDTQYF,TGTGCCAGCAGCCAATTGAGAAGGGCTCTGTCGACAGGGGATACCCCAGATACGCAGTATTTT